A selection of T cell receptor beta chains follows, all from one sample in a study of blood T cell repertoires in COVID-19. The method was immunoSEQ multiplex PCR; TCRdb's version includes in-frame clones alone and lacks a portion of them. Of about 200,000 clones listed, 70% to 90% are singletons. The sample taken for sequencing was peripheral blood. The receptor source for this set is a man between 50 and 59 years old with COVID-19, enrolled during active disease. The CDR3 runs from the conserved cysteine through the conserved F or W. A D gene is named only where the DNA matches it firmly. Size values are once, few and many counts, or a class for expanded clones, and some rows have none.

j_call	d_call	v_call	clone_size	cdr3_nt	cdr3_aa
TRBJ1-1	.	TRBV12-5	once	TGTGCTAGTGGTTTCCGGCAGGGCTCCACCTTTTTTTTT	CASGFRQGSTFFF
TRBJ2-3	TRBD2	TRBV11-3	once	TGTGCCAGCAGCCCGGGACTAGCGGGAGGCACAGATACGCAGTATTTT	CASSPGLAGGTDTQYF
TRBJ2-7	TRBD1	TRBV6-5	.	TGTGCCAGCAGTAGGGGACAGGGACAAACCTACGAGCAGTACTTC	CASSRGQGQTYEQYF
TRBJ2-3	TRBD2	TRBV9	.	TGTGCCAGCAGCGTAGGGACTAGCGGGAGTACAGATACGCAGTATTTT	CASSVGTSGSTDTQYF
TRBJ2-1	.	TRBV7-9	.	TGTGCCAGCAGCTCAGGGGTCTACAATGAGCAGTTCTTC	CASSSGVYNEQFF
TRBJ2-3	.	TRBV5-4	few	TGTGCCGGAGGGACAGAACCCACAGATACGCAGTATTTT	CAGGTEPTDTQYF
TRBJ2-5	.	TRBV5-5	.	TGTGCCAGCAGCACCCAGGGGGAGACCCAGTACTTC	CASSTQGETQYF
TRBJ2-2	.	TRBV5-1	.	TGCGCCAGCAGCTCCTTGAGGCCGAACACCGGGGAGCTGTTTTTT	CASSSLRPNTGELFF
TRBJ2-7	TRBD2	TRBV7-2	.	TGTGCCAGCAGCTTAGCATCGGGAGGCGGGGAGCAGTACTTC	CASSLASGGGEQYF
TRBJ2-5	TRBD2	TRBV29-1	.	TGCAGCGTTGATGGGCTAGCGGGAGGCGAGACCCAGTACTTC	CSVDGLAGGETQYF
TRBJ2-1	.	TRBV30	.	TGTGCCTGGAGTTCTTTGGCAGAGCAGTTCTTC	CAWSSLAEQFF
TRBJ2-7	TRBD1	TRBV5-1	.	TGCGCCAGCAGCAAGGGAGGGACAGGGGATTCCTACGAGCAGTACTTC	CASSKGGTGDSYEQYF
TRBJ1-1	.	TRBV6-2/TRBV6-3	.	TGTGCCAGCAGTTACACGGGGGGTACTGAAGCTTTCTTT	CASSYTGGTEAFF
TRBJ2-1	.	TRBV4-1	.	TGCGCCAGCAGCCAGCCAACGACTAGGAATGAGCAGTTCTTC	CASSQPTTRNEQFF
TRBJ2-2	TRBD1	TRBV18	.	TGTGCCAGCTCACCTTACGTTGGACAGGGGGAAAACACCGGGGAGCTGTTTTTT	CASSPYVGQGENTGELFF
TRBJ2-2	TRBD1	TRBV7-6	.	TGTGCCAGCAGCTTGGGGACAGGGGGCGCCAACGGGGAGCTGTTTTTT	CASSLGTGGANGELFF
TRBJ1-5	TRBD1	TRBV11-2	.	TGTGCCAGCAGCTTAGGACAGGGGAATCAGCCCCAGCATTTT	CASSLGQGNQPQHF
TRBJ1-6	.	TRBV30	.	TGTGCCTGGAGTGTACAGGCAGGGGACCACTCCTATAATTCACCCCTCCACTTT	CAWSVQAGDHSYNSPLHF
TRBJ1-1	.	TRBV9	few	TGTGCCAGCAGCGTAAGTCCCTCAACCGGTGAAGCTTTCTTT	CASSVSPSTGEAFF
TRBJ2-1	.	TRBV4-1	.	TGCGCCAGCAGCCAAGGCGGGGTGCAGCGCAATGAGCAGTTCTTC	CASSQGGVQRNEQFF
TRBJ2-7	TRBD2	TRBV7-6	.	TGTGCCAGCAGTCCACGGACTAGCGGGAATCTCGAGCAGTACTTC	CASSPRTSGNLEQYF
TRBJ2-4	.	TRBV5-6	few	TGTGCCAGCAGCTTGAGGGGGGGATCTCTAACTGCCAAAAACATTCAGTACTTC	CASSLRGGSLTAKNIQYF
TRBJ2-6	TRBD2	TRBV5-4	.	TGTGCCAGCAGCAGCAACGCAGCGGGGGGGCCGTCTGGGGCCAACGTCCTGACTTTC	CASSSNAAGGPSGANVLTF
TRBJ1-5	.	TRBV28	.	TGTGCCAGCAGTTTATCAGGGATTGGCAATCAGCCCCAGCATTTT	CASSLSGIGNQPQHF
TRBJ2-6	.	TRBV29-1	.	TGCAGCGTTGGAGGAGGGGCGACAACTGGGGCCAACGTCCTGACTTTC	CSVGGGATTGANVLTF
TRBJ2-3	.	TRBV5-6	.	TGTGCCAGCAGCTTTATCCCCAGCGGGAGCACAGATACGCAGTATTTT	CASSFIPSGSTDTQYF
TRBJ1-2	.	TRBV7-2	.	TGTGCCAGCAGCTTATTGAGGGAGGGCGGAGGCTACACCTTC	CASSLLREGGGYTF
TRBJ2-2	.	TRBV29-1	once	TGCAGCGCCAGGGTGCCCACCGGGGAGCTGTTTTTT	CSARVPTGELFF
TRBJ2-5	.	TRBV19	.	TGTGCCAGTAGTATACATGGACGGGGGAACCGAGAGACCCAGTACTTC	CASSIHGRGNRETQYF
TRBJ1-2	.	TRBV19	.	TGTGCCAGTAGTATAGATGAAAGAATCTATGATGGCTACACCTTC	CASSIDERIYDGYTF
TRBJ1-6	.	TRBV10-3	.	TGTGCCATCAGTGAGTCGTCCGTAGTGGCAGCGAGGAATTCACCCCTCCACTTT	CAISESSVVAARNSPLHF
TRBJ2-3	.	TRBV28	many	TGTGCCAGCAGCCCTGCAGGGGCGACCACAGATACGCAGTATTTT	CASSPAGATTDTQYF
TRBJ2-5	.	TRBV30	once	TGTGCCTGGACAGAAAGGGGATACTACGAGACCCAGTACTTC	CAWTERGYYETQYF
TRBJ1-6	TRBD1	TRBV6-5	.	TGTGCCAGCAGTACGAGACAGGGCTATAATTCACCCCTCCACTTT	CASSTRQGYNSPLHF
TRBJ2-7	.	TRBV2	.	TGTGCCAGCCGACAGACCCAGACCTACGAGCAGTACTTC	CASRQTQTYEQYF
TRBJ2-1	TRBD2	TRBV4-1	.	TGCGCCAGCAGCCGCGGGCTAGCGGGGACCTACAATGAGCAGTTCTTC	CASSRGLAGTYNEQFF
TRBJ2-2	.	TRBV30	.	TGTGCCTGGAGTTATTCAGGGAACACCGGGGAGCTGTTTTTT	CAWSYSGNTGELFF
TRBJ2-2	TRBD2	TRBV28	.	TGTGCCAGCTCAACTAGCGGGAGAACCGGGGAGCTGTTTTTT	CASSTSGRTGELFF
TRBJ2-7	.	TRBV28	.	TGTGCCAGCAGTCGAGCGTGGGAGGGGGCCTACGAGCAGTACTTC	CASSRAWEGAYEQYF
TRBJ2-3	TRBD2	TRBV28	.	TGTGCCAGCAGTCCCTCGGGACTAGGGAATACGCAGTATTTT	CASSPSGLGNTQYF
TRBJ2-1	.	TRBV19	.	TGTGCCAGTAGTATAGATCGAGGTTCCTACAATGAGCAGTTCTTC	CASSIDRGSYNEQFF
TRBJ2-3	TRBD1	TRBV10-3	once	TGTGCCATCAGTGAGGGACAGGGGGCCAGCACAGATACGCAGTATTTT	CAISEGQGASTDTQYF
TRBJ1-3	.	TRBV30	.	TGTGCCTGGAGCAATCGCGACAGGATCTCTGGAAACACCATATATTTT	CAWSNRDRISGNTIYF
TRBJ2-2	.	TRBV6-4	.	TGTGCCAGCAGTCCTTCAGCGAACACCGGGGAGCTGTTTTTT	CASSPSANTGELFF
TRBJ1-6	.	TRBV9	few	TGTGCCAGCAGCGAGGGGGGGCTCCCCAATTCACCCCTCCACTTT	CASSEGGLPNSPLHF
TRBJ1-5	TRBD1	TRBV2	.	TGTGCCAGCAGTCGACAGGGCAGCAATCAGCCCCAGCATTTT	CASSRQGSNQPQHF
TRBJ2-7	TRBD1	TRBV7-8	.	TGTGCCAGCAGCTTAACCAGACAGGGCGGTGGCGAGCAGTACTTC	CASSLTRQGGGEQYF
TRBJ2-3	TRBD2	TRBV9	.	TGTGCCAGCAGCGTAGCTTTAGCGGGAGGGTACACAGATACGCAGTATTTT	CASSVALAGGYTDTQYF
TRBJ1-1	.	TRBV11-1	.	TGTGCCAGCAGCTTAGAGGGCAGGGCGTCAGAAGCTTTCTTT	CASSLEGRASEAFF